This T cell receptor (beta chain) was documented in a study of blood T cell repertoires in COVID-19. Study background: In each case, the material was cDNA or gDNA derived from T cells, B-cell-depleted T cells, or PBMCs.

Authors' methods: Estimation of nucleated cell counts relied on the amplification of reference gene primers. Generated by immunoSEQ multiplex PCR, the TCRdb table keeps only in-frame clones and is missing some. That table supplies the V and J calls and clone size; D and trimming were determined from the DNA. The sample holds more than 65,000 clones, around 91% seen once. Per the germline V gene, CDR1 is SGHAT and CDR2 is FQNNGV. Deletions cut 3 bases from V and 3 bases from J, with 14 bases between. The length of the CDR3 is 16 residues. Sequencing input: peripheral blood. This sequence was found in a human donor in a cohort sampled during active COVID-19. The V call is TRBV11-2, the J call TRBJ1-4; D gene ambiguous. DNA of the CDR3: TGTGCCAGCAGCTTTGACGGACTGATGGCTAATGAAAAACTGTTTTTT. Residues: CASSFDGLMANEKLFF.